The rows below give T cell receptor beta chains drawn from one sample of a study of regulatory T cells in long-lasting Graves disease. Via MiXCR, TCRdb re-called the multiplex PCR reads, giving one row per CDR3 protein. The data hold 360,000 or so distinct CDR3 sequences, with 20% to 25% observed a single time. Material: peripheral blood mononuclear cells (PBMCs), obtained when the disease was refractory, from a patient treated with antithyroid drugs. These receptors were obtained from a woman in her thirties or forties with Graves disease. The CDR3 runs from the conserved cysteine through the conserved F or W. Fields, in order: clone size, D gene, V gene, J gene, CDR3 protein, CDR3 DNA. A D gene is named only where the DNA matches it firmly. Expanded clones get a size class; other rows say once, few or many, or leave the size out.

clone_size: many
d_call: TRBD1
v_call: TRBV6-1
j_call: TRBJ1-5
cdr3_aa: CATIDRVHQPQHF
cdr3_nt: TGTGCCACTATCGACAGGGTACATCAGCCCCAGCATTTT

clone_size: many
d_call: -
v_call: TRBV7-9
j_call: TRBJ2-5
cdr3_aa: CASSSLLGQGPQETQYF
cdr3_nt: TGTGCCAGCAGCTCGTTGTTGGGACAAGGACCTCAAGAGACCCAGTACTTC

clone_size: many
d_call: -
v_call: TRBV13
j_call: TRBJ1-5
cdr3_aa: CASSSERGNQPQHF
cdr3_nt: TGTGCCAGCAGCTCAGAGCGCGGCAATCAGCCCCAGCATTTT

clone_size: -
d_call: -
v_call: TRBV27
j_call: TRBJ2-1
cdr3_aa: CASSPGRTFHEQFF
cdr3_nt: TGTGCCAGCAGTCCAGGGCGGACTTTTCATGAGCAGTTCTTC

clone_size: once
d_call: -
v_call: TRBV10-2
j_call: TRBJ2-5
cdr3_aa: CASSEPYGGAVETQYF
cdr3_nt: TGCGCCAGCAGTGAGCCTTACGGTGGAGCGGTGGAGACCCAGTACTTC

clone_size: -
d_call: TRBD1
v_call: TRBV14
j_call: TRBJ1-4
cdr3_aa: CASSHNRDRVTEKLFF
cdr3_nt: TGTGCCAGCAGCCATAACCGGGACAGGGTGACTGAAAAACTGTTTTTT

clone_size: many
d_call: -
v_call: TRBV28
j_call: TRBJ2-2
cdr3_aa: CASSSTAHTGELFF
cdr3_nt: TGTGCCAGCAGTTCGACAGCACACACCGGGGAGCTGTTTTTT

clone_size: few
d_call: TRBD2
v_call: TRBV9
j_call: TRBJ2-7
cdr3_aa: CASSVGGLKDEQYF
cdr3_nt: TGTGCCAGCAGCGTCGGGGGGTTGAAGGACGAGCAGTACTTC

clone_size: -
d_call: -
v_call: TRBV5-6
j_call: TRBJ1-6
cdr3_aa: CASSLDQGFYNSPLHF
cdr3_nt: TGTGCCAGCAGCTTGGATCAGGGATTCTATAATTCACCCCTCCACTTT

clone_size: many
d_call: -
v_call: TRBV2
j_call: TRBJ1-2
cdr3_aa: CASRTGPSVGYGYTF
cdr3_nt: TGTGCCAGCAGGACCGGGCCGTCAGTCGGCTATGGCTACACCTTC

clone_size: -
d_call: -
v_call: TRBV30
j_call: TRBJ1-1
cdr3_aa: CAWSVLWGTEAFF
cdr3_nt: TGTGCCTGGAGTGTACTATGGGGGACTGAAGCTTTCTTT

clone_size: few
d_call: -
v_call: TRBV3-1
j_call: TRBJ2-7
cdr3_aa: CASSQDWVSEQYF
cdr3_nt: TGTGCCAGCAGCCAAGATTGGGTTTCCGAGCAGTACTTC

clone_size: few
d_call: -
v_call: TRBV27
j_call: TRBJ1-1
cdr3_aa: CASRSLRNTEAFF
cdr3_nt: TGTGCCAGCAGGTCGTTGAGGAACACTGAAGCTTTCTTT

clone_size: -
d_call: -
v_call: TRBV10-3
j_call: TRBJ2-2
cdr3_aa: CAISESPTGELFF
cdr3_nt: TGTGCCATCAGTGAGTCTCCCACCGGGGAGCTGTTTTTT

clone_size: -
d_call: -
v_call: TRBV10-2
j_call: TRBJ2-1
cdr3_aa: CASSADDNEQFF
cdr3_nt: TGCGCCAGCAGTGCCGACGACAATGAGCAGTTCTTC

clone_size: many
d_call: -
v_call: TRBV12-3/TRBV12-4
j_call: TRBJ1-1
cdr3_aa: CASRWGNTEAFF
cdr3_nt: TGTGCCAGCAGATGGGGGAACACTGAAGCTTTCTTT

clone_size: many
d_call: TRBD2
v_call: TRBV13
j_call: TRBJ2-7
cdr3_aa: CASSLGGTSVHEQYF
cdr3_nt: TGTGCCAGCAGCTTAGGGGGGACTAGCGTCCACGAGCAGTACTTC

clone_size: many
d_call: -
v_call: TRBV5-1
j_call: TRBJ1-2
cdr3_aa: CASSLAGGDYYGYTF
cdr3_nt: TGCGCCAGCAGCTTGGCTGGGGGCGATTACTATGGCTACACCTTC

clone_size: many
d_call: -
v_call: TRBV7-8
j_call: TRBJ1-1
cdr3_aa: CASSLVAGANTEAFF
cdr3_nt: TGTGCCAGCAGCTTAGTCGCGGGGGCGAACACTGAAGCTTTCTTT

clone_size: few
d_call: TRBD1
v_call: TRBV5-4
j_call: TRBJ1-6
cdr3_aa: CASSLDRGQTPLHF
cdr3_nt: TGTGCCAGCAGCTTGGACAGGGGGCAAACACCCCTCCACTTT

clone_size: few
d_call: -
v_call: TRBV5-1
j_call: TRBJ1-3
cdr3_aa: CASSLGTEGNTIYF
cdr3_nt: TGCGCCAGCAGCTTGGGAACGGAAGGAAACACCATATATTTT

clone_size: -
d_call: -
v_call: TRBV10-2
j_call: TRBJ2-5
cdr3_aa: CASSEWETQYF
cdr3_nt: TGCGCCAGCAGTGAGTGGGAGACCCAGTACTTC

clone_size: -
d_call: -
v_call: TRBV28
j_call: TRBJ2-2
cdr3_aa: CASSTDGTGELFF
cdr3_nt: TGTGCCAGCAGTACGGACGGCACCGGGGAGCTGTTTTTT

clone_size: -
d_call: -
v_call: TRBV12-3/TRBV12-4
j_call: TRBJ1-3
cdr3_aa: CASSPQVLYMTSRNTIYF
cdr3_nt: TGTGCCAGCAGTCCCCAGGTCCTTTACATGACCTCTAGAAACACCATATATTTT

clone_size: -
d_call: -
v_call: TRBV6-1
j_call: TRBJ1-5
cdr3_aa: CASNPRPGQRSNQPQHF
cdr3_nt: TGTGCCAGCAACCCCAGGCCGGGCCAGAGGAGCAATCAGCCCCAGCATTTT

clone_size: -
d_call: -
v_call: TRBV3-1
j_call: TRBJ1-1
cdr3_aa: CASSQKAGAVAEAFF
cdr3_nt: TGTGCCAGCAGCCAAAAGGCAGGGGCTGTCGCTGAAGCTTTCTTT

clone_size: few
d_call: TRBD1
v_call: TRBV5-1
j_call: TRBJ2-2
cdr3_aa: CASSFGQGAFTGELFF
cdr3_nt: TGCGCCAGCAGCTTCGGACAGGGGGCTTTCACCGGGGAGCTGTTTTTT

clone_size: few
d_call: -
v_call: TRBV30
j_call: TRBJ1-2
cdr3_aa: CAREDTAGGGYTF
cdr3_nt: TGTGCCCGCGAGGACACGGCAGGTGGAGGCTACACCTTC

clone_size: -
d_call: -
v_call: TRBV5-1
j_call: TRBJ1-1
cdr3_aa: CASRRPTNTEAFF
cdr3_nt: TGCGCCAGCAGGCGCCCTACGAACACTGAAGCTTTCTTT

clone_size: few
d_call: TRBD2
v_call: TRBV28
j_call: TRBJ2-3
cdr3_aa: CASSFSGSRADTQYF
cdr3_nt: TGTGCCAGCAGTTTTAGCGGGAGTCGGGCAGATACGCAGTATTTT

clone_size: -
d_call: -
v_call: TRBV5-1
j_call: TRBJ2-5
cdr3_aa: CASSLGGGPETQYF
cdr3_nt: TGCGCCAGCAGCTTGGGTGGTGGGCCGGAGACCCAGTACTTC

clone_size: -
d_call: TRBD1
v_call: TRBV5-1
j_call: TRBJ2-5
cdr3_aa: CASRGQDYQETQYF
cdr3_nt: TGCGCCAGCAGGGGACAGGACTACCAAGAGACCCAGTACTTC

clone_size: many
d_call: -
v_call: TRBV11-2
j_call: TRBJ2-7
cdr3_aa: CASSFYGSHYEQYF
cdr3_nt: TGTGCCAGCAGCTTCTACGGGAGCCACTACGAGCAGTACTTC

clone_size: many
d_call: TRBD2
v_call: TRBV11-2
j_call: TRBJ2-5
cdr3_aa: CASSFRLAGGQETQYF
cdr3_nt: TGTGCCAGCAGCTTCCGACTAGCGGGAGGCCAAGAGACCCAGTACTTC

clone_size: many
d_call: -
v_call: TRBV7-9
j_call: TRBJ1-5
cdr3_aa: CASSSYQGTNQPQHF
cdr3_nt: TGTGCCAGCAGCTCCTACCAGGGGACCAATCAGCCCCAGCATTTT

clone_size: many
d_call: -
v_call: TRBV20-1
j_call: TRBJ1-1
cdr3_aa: CSASNQGTEAFF
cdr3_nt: TGCAGTGCGAGCAACCAGGGGACTGAAGCTTTCTTT

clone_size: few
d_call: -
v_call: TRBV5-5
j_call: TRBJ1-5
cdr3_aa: CASSLERANQPQHF
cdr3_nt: TGTGCCAGCAGCTTGGAAAGAGCGAATCAGCCCCAGCATTTT

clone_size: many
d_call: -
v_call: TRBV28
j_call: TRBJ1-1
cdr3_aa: CASSLWGDRSVLNTEAFF
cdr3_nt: TGTGCCAGCAGTTTATGGGGGGACCGCAGCGTTTTAAACACTGAAGCTTTCTTT

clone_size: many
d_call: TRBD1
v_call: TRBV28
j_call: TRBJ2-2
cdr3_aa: CASSGTGANTGELFF
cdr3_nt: TGTGCCAGCAGTGGGACAGGGGCGAACACCGGGGAGCTGTTTTTT

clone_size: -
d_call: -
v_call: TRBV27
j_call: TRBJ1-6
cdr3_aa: CASSPTGVGAPLHF
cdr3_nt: TGTGCCAGCAGTCCCACCGGGGTTGGGGCACCCCTCCACTTT

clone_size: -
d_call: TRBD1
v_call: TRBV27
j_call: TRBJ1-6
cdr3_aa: CASSSTGDSPLHF
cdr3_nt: TGTGCCAGCAGTTCCACAGGGGATTCACCCCTCCACTTT

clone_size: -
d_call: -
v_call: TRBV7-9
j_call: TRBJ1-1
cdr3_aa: CASTPGLSGTEAFF
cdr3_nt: TGTGCCAGCACCCCTGGGTTATCAGGCACTGAAGCTTTCTTT

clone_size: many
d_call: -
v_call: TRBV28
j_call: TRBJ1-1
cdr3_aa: CASTLDTRNTEAFF
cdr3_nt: TGTGCCAGCACCTTGGACACCCGGAACACTGAAGCTTTCTTT

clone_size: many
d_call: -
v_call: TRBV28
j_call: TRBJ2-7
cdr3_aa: CASTPSGTASYEQYF
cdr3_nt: TGTGCCAGCACCCCATCCGGGACCGCCTCCTACGAGCAGTACTTC

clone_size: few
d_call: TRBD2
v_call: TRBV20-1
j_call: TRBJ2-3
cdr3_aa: CSARLAGGTDTQYF
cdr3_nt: TGCAGTGCCAGACTAGCGGGAGGAACAGATACGCAGTATTTT